This passage covers 28 T cell receptor beta chains from one sample sequenced in a study of T cell repertoires in cytomegalovirus infection. TCRdb independently ran MiXCR on the reads; one entry per CDR3 protein. The table shows over 85,000 distinct CDR3 sequences, with more than 15% occurring only once. The sample was PBMCs. The source of these receptors is a human donor in good health (CMV status not recorded). Some clones in this sample may be carry-over from other donors' samples.

The chain links TRBV5-4 to TRBJ1-2; D remains ambiguous. V gave up 3 bases and J gave up 1 base, with 7 bases separating them. From germline, CDR1 is SGHNT and CDR2 YYREEE (reference sequence). The CDR3 sequence is 13 residues long. The chain's CDR3 is CASSSRYNYGYTF. In DNA, the CDR3 is TGTGCCAGCAGCTCTAGATATAACTATGGCTACACCTTC.

This clonotype was seen more than once but under ten times. This CDR3 is CASSGGLQNTEAFF. For the CDR3, the DNA is TGTGCCAGCAGTGGGGGACTTCAGAACACTGAAGCTTTCTTT. The V call is TRBV2, the J call TRBJ1-1; D possibly corresponds to TRBD1 (5 bases). V was pared by 4 bases and J by 1 base, with 10 bases between. The CDR3 length is 14 residues. The V gene's germline CDR1 is SNHLY and CDR2 FYNNEI.

This clonotype was detected a few times. The chain joins TRBV25-1 to TRBJ1-1; maybe TRBD1 (5 bases). Germline CDR1 and CDR2: MGHDK and SYGVNS. The V end was cut by 5 bases, the J end by 8 bases, with 12 bases between. There are 12 residues in the CDR3. CDR3 sequence (DNA): TGTGCCAGCAGTTTTGGGAGACAGGAAGCTTTCTTT. Translation gives CASSFGRQEAFF.

Concerning this clonotype itself: A junction end diverges from the germline sequence, so it may reflect a read error. The chain has TRBV7-9 and TRBJ1-1; D perhaps matches TRBD1 (5 bases). CDR3 length equals 14 residues. CDR1 and CDR2 from the germline V gene are SEHNR and FQNEAQ (reference sequence). The CDR3 loop reads CASSGAGFWTDAFF. CDR3 sequence (DNA): TGTGCCAGCAGCGGAGCAGGGTTTTGGACTGATGCTTTCTTT.

This chain connects TRBV20-1 to TRBJ1-1, with D hard to call. Germline CDR1 DFQATT, CDR2 SNEGSKA (reference sequence). V was pared by 3 bases and J by 1 base, with 6 bases between. This CDR3 is 12 amino acids long. The CDR3 loop reads CSARDGNTEAFF. For the CDR3, the DNA is TGCAGTGCTAGGGATGGGAACACTGAAGCTTTCTTT.

The chain couples TRBV29-1 to TRBJ2-5, with 7 bases identical to TRBD2. The germline gives CDR1 SQVTM, CDR2 ANQGSEA. The junction had 4 bases not matched to a gene; V was cut back by 1 base and J by 5 bases. The CDR3 covers 13 residues. The CDR3 sequence is CSVEGAGVETQYF. The CDR3 DNA follows: TGCAGCGTTGAAGGGGCGGGGGTGGAGACCCAGTACTTC. Based on the CDR3 plus reference TRBV29-1 and TRBJ2-5, the full variable domain is SAVISQKPSRDICQRGTSLTIQCQVDSQVTMMFWYRQQPGQSLTLIATANQGSEATYESGFVIDKFPISRPNLTFSTLTVSNMSPEDSSIYLCSVEGAGVETQYFGPGTRLLVL.

This clonotype was recorded a few times. This chain uses TRBV11-2 with TRBJ1-1; D is ambiguous. Germline CDR1 reads SGHAT; CDR2 reads FQNNGV. The CDR3 length is 13 residues. The V gene lost 2 bases and the J gene lost 11 bases, with 15 bases spanning the gap. DNA of the CDR3: TGTGCCAGCAGCTTATATTCCCCAGGTGGGGCTTTCTTT. Its protein is CASSLYSPGGAFF.

This clonotype occurred many times. J is TRBJ2-7 and V is TRBV7-9; TRBD1 aligns across 10 bases. Germline-derived CDR1 and CDR2 are SEHNR and FQNEAQ (reference sequence). The CDR3 has 15 residues. With 4 bases clipped from V and 2 bases from J, the junction kept 5 bases outside the gene matches. Here the CDR3 reads CASSWADRGAYEQYF. CDR3 nucleotide sequence: TGTGCCAGCAGCTGGGCGGACAGGGGGGCCTACGAGCAGTACTTC.

This clonotype appeared a few times. The genes are TRBV19 and TRBJ2-1; D call uncertain. V shed 3 bases and J shed 9 bases, with 21 bases lying between them. CDR3 length equals 16 residues. Germline V CDR1 and CDR2: LNHDA, SQIVND (reference sequence). The CDR3 spells CASSIRLLVGQSEQFF. CDR3 nucleotides: TGTGCCAGTAGTATCCGCCTCCTAGTAGGTCAGAGTGAGCAGTTCTTC.

The table lists this clonotype with a few counts. The CDR3 sequence: CSVGGQERGGYTF. Here the CDR3 DNA reads TGCAGCGTTGGGGGACAGGAGCGAGGCGGCTACACCTTC. This sequence joins TRBV29-1 and TRBJ1-2; 8 bases map to TRBD1. CDR1 and CDR2 (germline): SQVTM, ANQGSEA. After removal of 4 bases from V and 8 bases from J, the junction contained 9 bases not matched to a gene. The CDR3 totals 13 residues. Supplemented by reference TRBV29-1 and TRBJ1-2, the full variable domain reads SAVISQKPSRDICQRGTSLTIQCQVDSQVTMMFWYRQQPGQSLTLIATANQGSEATYESGFVIDKFPISRPNLTFSTLTVSNMSPEDSSIYLCSVGGQERGGYTFGSGTRLTVV.

The chain has TRBV2 and TRBJ2-4; D is perhaps TRBD2 (7 bases). The ends were cut back, 2 bases at V and 1 base at J, with 15 bases in the middle. The CDR3 totals 17 residues. CDR1 is SNHLY, CDR2 FYNNEI, per germline. This CDR3 is CASSEYGGRGAKNIQYF. In nucleotides, the CDR3 is TGTGCCAGCAGTGAATATGGGGGGCGGGGGGCCAAAAACATTCAGTACTTC.

The chain combines TRBV5-4 with TRBJ2-1; TRBD2 matches 11 bases. V gave up 4 bases and J gave up 0 bases; unmatched junction bases: 27. The length of the CDR3 is 24 residues. Germline V gene lookup returns CDR1 SGHNT and CDR2 YYREEE (reference sequence). The CDR3 bases are TGTGCCAGCAGCATACCCCTCGGGGGATCCCCACTAGCGGGGGAGAGAAGCTCCTACAATGAGCAGTTCTTC. This encodes CASSIPLGGSPLAGERSSYNEQFF.

This clonotype has only a few counts. This sequence joins TRBV5-4 and TRBJ1-5; D uncertain. V gave up 1 base and J gave up 1 base, with 6 bases separating them. The CDR3 totals 14 residues. The germline CDR1 and CDR2 sequences are SGHNT and YYREEE (reference sequence). CDR3 loop: CASSLFRSNQPQHF. The CDR3, as DNA: TGTGCCAGCAGCTTGTTCAGAAGCAATCAGCCCCAGCATTTT.

This clonotype has a count of ten or more. The rearrangement links TRBV12-3 or TRBV12-4 to TRBJ2-2, with D unclear. The CDR3 extends over 12 amino acids. V lost 8 bases to trimming and J lost 7 bases, with 11 bases between them. CDR3 in amino acids: CASRQGLGELFF. CDR3 coding DNA: TGTGCCAGCCGACAAGGTCTCGGGGAGCTGTTTTTT.

Here the CDR3 DNA reads TGTGCCAGCAGCTTGCCAGGGTTGGAATCAGATACGCAGTATTTT. Its protein product is CASSLPGLESDTQYF. The chain combines TRBV5-4 with TRBJ2-3, with a possible D match to TRBD1 (5 bases). Per germline, CDR1 SGHNT and CDR2 YYREEE (reference sequence). The V gene lost 1 base and the J gene lost 4 bases, with 13 bases spanning the gap. The CDR3 runs 15 residues.

The chain combines TRBV7-2 with TRBJ2-7; D uncertain. The germline gives CDR1 SGHTA, CDR2 FQGNSA. CDR3 size: 13 residues. V dropped 4 bases and J dropped 2 bases, with 9 bases sitting between them. CDR3 protein: CASSSIGAYEQYF. The CDR3 coding sequence is TGTGCCAGCAGCTCAATTGGAGCCTACGAGCAGTACTTC.

This clonotype was detected many times. The V call is TRBV7-9, the J call TRBJ2-7; D may be TRBD1 or TRBD2 (5 bases each). Germline V gene lookup returns CDR1 SEHNR and CDR2 FQNEAQ (reference sequence). The CDR3 covers 15 residues. V was cut by 6 bases and J by 1 base, with 16 bases left in between. The DNA of the CDR3 is TGTGCCAGCAGTTCGATAAGGGACGGGTCCTACGAGCAGTACTTC. This sequence encodes CASSSIRDGSYEQYF.

Of note for this clonotype: Possible read error: a much larger clone is one base away. The V call is TRBV7-6, the J call TRBJ2-5; D gene unclear. CDR3 length: 13 residues. Germline V gene lookup returns CDR1 SGHVS and CDR2 FNYEAQ. CDR3 residues: CASSLGPKEIQYF. CDR3 nucleotide sequence: TGTGCCAGCAGCTTAGGGCCAAAAGAGATCCAGTACTTC.

For this clonotype: The germline gene is not matched at one end of the junction; a read error may be the cause. The V call is TRBV7-9, the J call TRBJ2-1; 7 bases agree with TRBD2. The CDR3 runs to 15 residues. From germline, CDR1 is SEHNR and CDR2 FQNEAQ (reference sequence). Here the CDR3 DNA reads TGTGCCAGCAGCTTCGGGACTATCTCCCACAATGAGCAGTTCTTC. Protein product: CASSFGTISHNEQFF.

This clonotype was recorded many times. The CDR3 DNA follows: TGTGCCAGCAGCTCCTGGGGTCGGGTTACGGACACTGAAGCTTTCTTT. The encoded protein is CASSSWGRVTDTEAFF. The V gene is TRBV7-8, the J gene TRBJ1-1, with D hard to call. CDR1 SGHVS and CDR2 FQNEAQ come from the germline V gene. CDR3 size: 16 residues. The germline V and J ends were trimmed by 4 bases and 3 bases, with 18 bases remaining between them.

This clonotype occurred many times. The chain combines TRBV7-9 with TRBJ2-3, with D unresolved. Germline CDR1 reads SEHNR; CDR2 reads FQNEAQ (reference sequence). This CDR3 comprises 12 residues. The V end was cut by 6 bases, the J end by 9 bases, with 13 bases between. CDR3 nucleotide sequence: TGTGCCAGCAGACAAGGAAGGAAGACGCAGTATTTT. Encoded protein: CASRQGRKTQYF.

This clonotype has a count of ten or more. The chain employs TRBV6-2 or TRBV6-3 and TRBJ2-6; perhaps TRBD1 as D (7 bases). Germline V gene sequence: CDR1 MNHEY, CDR2 SVGEGT. Trimming shortened V by 0 bases and J by 3 bases, and 18 bases separated the two germline ends. The CDR3 extends over 19 amino acids. The CDR3 nucleotides read TGTGCCAGCAGTTACTCGGTCGTCGGAGGGGGCATTGGGGCCAACGTCCTGACTTTC. It translates to CASSYSVVGGGIGANVLTF.

This clonotype was seen a few times. The chain joins TRBV10-3 to TRBJ2-5, with TRBD1 matching over 9 bases. Germline V gene data show CDR1 as ENHRY and CDR2 as SYGVKD. Trimming took 4 bases from V and 4 from J; bases not matched to a gene: 4. There are 14 residues in the CDR3. This CDR3 is CAISGQDRGETQYF. In DNA form, the CDR3 reads TGTGCCATCAGTGGACAGGACAGGGGAGAGACCCAGTACTTC.

The CDR3 loop reads CAILGGPNTEAFF. Written as DNA, the CDR3 is TGTGCCATCCTAGGGGGACCGAACACTGAAGCTTTCTTT. The chain uses TRBV10-3 and TRBJ1-1; possibly TRBD1 for D (6 bases). Trimming left V 8 bases short and J 1 base short, with 11 bases between. The CDR3 covers 13 residues. Germline-derived CDR1 and CDR2 are ENHRY and SYGVKD.

The chain links TRBV5-1 to TRBJ2-1; tentative D call: TRBD1 (6 bases). V gave up 5 bases and J gave up 7 bases, with 22 bases separating them. CDR1 is SGHRS and CDR2 is YFSETQ in the germline V gene. The CDR3 length is 16 residues. CDR3 DNA: TGCGCCAGCAGACCCCTCCCGGACAGAGCTACGAATGAGCAGTTCTTC. Protein: CASRPLPDRATNEQFF.

Ten or more counts support this clonotype. This sequence joins TRBV7-3 and TRBJ2-1; TRBD1 might be the D (5 bases). Germline-derived CDR1 and CDR2 are SGHTA and FQGTGA. V was clipped by 0 bases and J by 5 bases, with 8 bases between them. The CDR3 runs 14 residues. CDR3 sequence: CASSLTSGNNEQFF. DNA of the CDR3: TGTGCCAGCAGCTTAACATCAGGGAACAATGAGCAGTTCTTC.

This clonotype was counted a few times. V is TRBV18 and J is TRBJ2-1, with TRBD1 matching 7 bases. The CDR3 is 18 residues long. The V segment lost 2 bases and the J segment 2 bases; nucleotides outside the gene matches: 12. CDR1 and CDR2 from the germline V gene are KGHSH and LQKENI. CDR3 loop: CASSPKKAPGTAYNEQFF. CDR3 DNA sequence: TGTGCCAGCTCACCAAAAAAAGCCCCCGGGACAGCCTACAATGAGCAGTTCTTC.

Many counts were recorded for this clonotype. The J gene is TRBJ2-2, the V gene TRBV5-4; maybe TRBD1 (6 bases). The V end was cut by 2 bases, the J end by 1 base, with 21 bases between. Germline V gene data show CDR1 as SGHNT and CDR2 as YYREEE (reference sequence). The CDR3 covers 19 residues. CDR3 residues: CASSFPPGHQKENTGELFF. The CDR3 DNA is TGTGCCAGCAGCTTTCCCCCGGGACACCAAAAGGAGAACACCGGGGAGCTGTTTTTT.